This T cell receptor beta chain was recovered during a study of blood T cells in healthy people across ages. Broader study findings: TCR beta diversity, measured per million T cells, fell in a roughly linear way with age.

On this clonotype: Antigen specificity is unknown.

V lost 4 bases to trimming and J lost 1 base, with 14 bases between them. This CDR3 spans 15 amino acids. From germline, CDR1 is SGHRS and CDR2 YFSETQ. Peripheral blood samples of roughly 9.9 milliliters were drawn from each donor. Each sample had at least 6 million PBMCs isolated. Next came a second PCR, run for roughly 6 to 11 cycles, which used a sample-barcoded 5' primer along with a J-beta primer mix. From each sample, at least 2.5 million paired-end reads containing CDR3 were obtained. TCRdb analysed the 5' RACE reads with MiXCR anew, one entry per CDR3 protein. The sample contains about 600,000 distinct CDR3 sequences, around 50% of which appear only once.

Material: blood. The chain carries TRBV5-1 and TRBJ1-1, with D perhaps TRBD1 (6 bases). This TCR came from a man older than 75 in good health. Here the CDR3 DNA reads TGCGCCAGCAGCCCTGGTGGACAGACGAACACTGAAGCTTTCTTT. Translated: CASSPGGQTNTEAFF.